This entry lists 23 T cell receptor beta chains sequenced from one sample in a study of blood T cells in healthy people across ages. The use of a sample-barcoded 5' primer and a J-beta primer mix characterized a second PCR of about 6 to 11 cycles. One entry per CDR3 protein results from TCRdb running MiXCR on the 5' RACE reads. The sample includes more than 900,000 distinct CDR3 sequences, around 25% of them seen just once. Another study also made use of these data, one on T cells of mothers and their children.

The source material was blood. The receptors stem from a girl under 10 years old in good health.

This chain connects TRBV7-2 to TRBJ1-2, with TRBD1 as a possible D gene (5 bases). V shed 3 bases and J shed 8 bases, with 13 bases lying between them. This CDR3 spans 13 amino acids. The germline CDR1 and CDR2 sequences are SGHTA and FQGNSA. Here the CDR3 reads CASSFSEKGGYTF. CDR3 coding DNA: TGTGCCAGCAGCTTTTCGGAGAAGGGGGGCTACACCTTC.

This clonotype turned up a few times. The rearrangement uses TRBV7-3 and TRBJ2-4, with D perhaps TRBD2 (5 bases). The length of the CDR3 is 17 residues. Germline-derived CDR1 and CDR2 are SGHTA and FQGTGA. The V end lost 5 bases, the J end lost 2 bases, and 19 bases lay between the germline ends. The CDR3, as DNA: TGTGCCAGCAGCCTCCACCACGGGATCGAAACCAAAAACATTCAGTACTTC. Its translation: CASSLHHGIETKNIQYF. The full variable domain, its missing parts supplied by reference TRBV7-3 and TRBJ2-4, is GAGVSQTPSNKVTEKGKYVELRCDPISGHTALYWYRQSLGQGPEFLIYFQGTGAADDSGLPNDRFFAVRPEGSVSTLKIQRTERGDSAVYLCASSLHHGIETKNIQYFGAGTRLSVL.

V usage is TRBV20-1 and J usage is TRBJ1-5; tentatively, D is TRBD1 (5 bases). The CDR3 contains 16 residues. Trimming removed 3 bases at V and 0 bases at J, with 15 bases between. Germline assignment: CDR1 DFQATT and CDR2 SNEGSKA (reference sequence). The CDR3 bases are TGCAGTGCTAGGAGTTCGCAGGGTAGTAGCAATCAGCCCCAGCATTTT. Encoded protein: CSARSSQGSSNQPQHF.

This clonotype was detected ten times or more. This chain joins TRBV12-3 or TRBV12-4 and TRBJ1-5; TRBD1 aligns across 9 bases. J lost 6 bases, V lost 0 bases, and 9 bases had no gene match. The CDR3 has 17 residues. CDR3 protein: CASSLALTGGSGQPQHF. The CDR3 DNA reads TGTGCCAGCAGTTTAGCGCTTACAGGGGGCTCTGGTCAGCCCCAGCATTTT.

In DNA form, the CDR3 reads TGCAGTGCTAGGTCTATCGAGGACCGTATAGCCCAGTACTTC. Its protein is CSARSIEDRIAQYF. The V call is TRBV20-1, the J call TRBJ2-5; D not resolved. V was clipped by 3 bases and J by 9 bases, with 20 bases between them. The CDR3 covers 14 residues. CDR1 and CDR2 from the germline V gene are DFQATT and SNEGSKA (reference sequence).

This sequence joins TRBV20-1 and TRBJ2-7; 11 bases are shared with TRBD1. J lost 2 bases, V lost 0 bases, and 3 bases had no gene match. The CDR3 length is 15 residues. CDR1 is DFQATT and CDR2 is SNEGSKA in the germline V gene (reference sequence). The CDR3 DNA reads TGCAGTGCTAGAGAAGGGACAGGGGGAGCCTACGAGCAGTACTTC. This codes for CSAREGTGGAYEQYF.

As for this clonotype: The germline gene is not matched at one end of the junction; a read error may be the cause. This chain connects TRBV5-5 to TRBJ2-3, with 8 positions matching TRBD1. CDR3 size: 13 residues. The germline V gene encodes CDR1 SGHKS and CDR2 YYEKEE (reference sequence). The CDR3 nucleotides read TGTGCCAGCAGTATCGACAGGGGAGATACACAGTATTTT. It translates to CASSIDRGDTQYF.

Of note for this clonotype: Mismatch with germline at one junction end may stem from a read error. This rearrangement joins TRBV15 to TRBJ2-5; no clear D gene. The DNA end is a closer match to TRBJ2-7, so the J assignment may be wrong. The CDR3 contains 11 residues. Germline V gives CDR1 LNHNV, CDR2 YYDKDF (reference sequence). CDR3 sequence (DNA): TGTGCCACCAGCGGGTCCTGCGAGCAGTACTTC. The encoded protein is CATSGSCEQYF.

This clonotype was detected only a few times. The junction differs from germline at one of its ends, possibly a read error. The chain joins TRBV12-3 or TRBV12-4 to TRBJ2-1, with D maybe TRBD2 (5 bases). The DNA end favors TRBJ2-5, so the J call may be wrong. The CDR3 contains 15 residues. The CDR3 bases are TGTGCCAGCAGTTTATATGGGAGACTGGAAGAGGCCCAGTACTTC. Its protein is CASSLYGRLEEAQYF.

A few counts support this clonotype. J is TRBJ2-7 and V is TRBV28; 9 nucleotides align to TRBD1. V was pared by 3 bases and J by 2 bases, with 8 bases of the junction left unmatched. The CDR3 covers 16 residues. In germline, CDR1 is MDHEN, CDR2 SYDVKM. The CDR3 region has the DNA TGTGCCAGCAGTTTTACCACGACAGGGGGGGCCTACGAGCAGTACTTC. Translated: CASSFTTTGGAYEQYF.

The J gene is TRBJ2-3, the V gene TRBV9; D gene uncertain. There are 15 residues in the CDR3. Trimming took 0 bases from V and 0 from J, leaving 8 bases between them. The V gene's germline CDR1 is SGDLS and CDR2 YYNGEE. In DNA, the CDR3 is TGTGCCAGCAGCGTAGAGCAGACTAGCACAGATACGCAGTATTTT. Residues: CASSVEQTSTDTQYF.

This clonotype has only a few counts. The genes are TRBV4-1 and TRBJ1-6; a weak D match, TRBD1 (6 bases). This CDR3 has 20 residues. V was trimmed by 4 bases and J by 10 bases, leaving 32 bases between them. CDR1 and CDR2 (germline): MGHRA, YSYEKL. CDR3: CASSRPRSSGVAEGGSPLHF. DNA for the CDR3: TGCGCCAGCAGCCGTCCCCGGTCCAGTGGAGTGGCGGAAGGGGGATCACCCCTCCACTTT.

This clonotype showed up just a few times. This CDR3 is CASSSFLGEATGELFF. The CDR3 DNA sequence: TGTGCCAGCAGCTCATTCTTGGGCGAGGCAACCGGGGAGCTGTTTTTT. V gene TRBV7-2 combines with J gene TRBJ2-2; D unresolved. Germline assignment: CDR1 SGHTA and CDR2 FQGNSA. The CDR3 consists of 16 residues. V shed 4 bases and J shed 5 bases, with 17 bases lying between them.

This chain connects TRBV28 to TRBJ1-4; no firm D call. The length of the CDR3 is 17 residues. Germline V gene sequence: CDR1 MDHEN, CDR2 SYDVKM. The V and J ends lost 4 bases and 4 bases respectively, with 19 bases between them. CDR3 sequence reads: CASSSFLVRQLNEKLFF. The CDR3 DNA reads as TGTGCCAGCAGTTCCTTCCTCGTCAGACAACTTAATGAAAAACTGTTTTTT.

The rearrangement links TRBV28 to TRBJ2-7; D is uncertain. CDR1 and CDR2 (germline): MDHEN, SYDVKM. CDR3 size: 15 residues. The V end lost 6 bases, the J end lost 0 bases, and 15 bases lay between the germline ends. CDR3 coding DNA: TGTGCCAGCAGAGAGACACCCGAGAGCTCCTACGAGCAGTACTTC. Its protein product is CASRETPESSYEQYF.

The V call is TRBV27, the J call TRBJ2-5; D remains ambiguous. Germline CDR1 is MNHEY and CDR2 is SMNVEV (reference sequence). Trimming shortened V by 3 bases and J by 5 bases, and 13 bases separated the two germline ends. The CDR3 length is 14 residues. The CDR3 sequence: CASSLMAGWETQYF. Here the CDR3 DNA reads TGTGCCAGCAGTTTGATGGCAGGCTGGGAGACCCAGTACTTC.

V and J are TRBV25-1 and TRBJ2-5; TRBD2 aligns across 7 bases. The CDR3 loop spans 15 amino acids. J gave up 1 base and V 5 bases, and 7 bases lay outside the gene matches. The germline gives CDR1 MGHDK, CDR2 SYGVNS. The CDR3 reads CASSQSGALQETQYF. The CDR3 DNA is TGTGCCAGCAGTCAGAGCGGGGCCCTCCAAGAGACCCAGTACTTC.

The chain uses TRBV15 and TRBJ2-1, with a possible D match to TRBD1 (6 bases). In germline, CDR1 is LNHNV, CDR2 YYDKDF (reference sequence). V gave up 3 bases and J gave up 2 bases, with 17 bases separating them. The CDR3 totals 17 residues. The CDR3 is CATSSPFRGETYNEQFF. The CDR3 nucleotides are TGTGCCACCAGCAGTCCTTTCAGGGGAGAAACCTACAATGAGCAGTTCTTC. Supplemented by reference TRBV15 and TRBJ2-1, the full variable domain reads DAMVIQNPRYQVTQFGKPVTLSCSQTLNHNVMYWYQQKSSQAPKLLFHYYDKDFNNEADTPDNFQSRRPNTSFCFLDIRSPGLGDTAMYLCATSSPFRGETYNEQFFGPGTRLTVL.

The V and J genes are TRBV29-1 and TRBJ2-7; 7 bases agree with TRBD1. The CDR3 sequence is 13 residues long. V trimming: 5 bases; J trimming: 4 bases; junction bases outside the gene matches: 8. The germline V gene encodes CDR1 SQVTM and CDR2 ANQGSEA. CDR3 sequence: CSVHRQGEYEQYF. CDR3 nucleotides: TGCAGCGTTCATCGACAGGGAGAGTACGAGCAGTACTTC.

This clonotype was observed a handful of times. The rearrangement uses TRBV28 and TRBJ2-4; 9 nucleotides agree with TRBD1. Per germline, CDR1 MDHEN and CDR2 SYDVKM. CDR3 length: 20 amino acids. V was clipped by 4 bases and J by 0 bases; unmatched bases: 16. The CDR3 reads CASSSLTGGAIWVAKNIQYF. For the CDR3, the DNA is TGTGCCAGCAGTTCTTTGACAGGGGGAGCGATCTGGGTAGCCAAAAACATTCAGTACTTC. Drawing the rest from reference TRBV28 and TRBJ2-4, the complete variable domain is DVKVTQSSRYLVKRTGEKVFLECVQDMDHENMFWYRQDPGLGLRLIYFSYDVKMKEKGDIPEGYSVSREKKERFSLILESASTNQTSMYLCASSSLTGGAIWVAKNIQYFGAGTRLSVL.

CDR3 protein: CASSPTTSGREQFF. In nucleotides, the CDR3 is TGTGCCAGCTCACCGACAACTAGCGGGCGTGAGCAGTTCTTC. V gene TRBV18 combines with J gene TRBJ2-1; 9 bases align to TRBD2. Per germline, CDR1 KGHSH and CDR2 LQKENI. CDR3 length: 14 residues. V was clipped by 3 bases and J by 9 bases; unmatched bases: 6.

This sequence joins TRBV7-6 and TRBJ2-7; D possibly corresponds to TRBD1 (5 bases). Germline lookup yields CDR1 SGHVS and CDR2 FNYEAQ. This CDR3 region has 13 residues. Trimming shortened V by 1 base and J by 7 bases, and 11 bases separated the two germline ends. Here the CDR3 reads CASSLGQHVEQYF. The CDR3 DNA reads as TGTGCCAGCAGCTTAGGACAGCACGTGGAGCAGTACTTC.

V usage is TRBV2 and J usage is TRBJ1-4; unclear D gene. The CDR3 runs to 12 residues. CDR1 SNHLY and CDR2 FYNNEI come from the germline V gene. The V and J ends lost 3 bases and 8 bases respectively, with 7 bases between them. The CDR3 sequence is CASSDAGEKLFF. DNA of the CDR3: TGTGCCAGCAGTGACGCGGGGGAAAAACTGTTTTTT.